Below, 29 T cell receptor beta chains from the same sample are listed, as sequenced in a study of blood T cell repertoires in COVID-19. Clones were read by immunoSEQ multiplex PCR, and TCRdb kept only the in-frame ones, dropping some. Of hundreds of thousands of clones listed, roughly 80% are singletons. The sequenced material came from PBMCs or T cells enriched from blood (not recorded which). The receptors shown here come from a middle-aged man who had been exposed to COVID-19.

The rearrangement uses TRBV7-3 and TRBJ2-1; TRBD2 matches at 10 bases. With V trimmed by 3 bases and J by 6 bases, 5 bases remained unmatched. Germline-derived CDR1 and CDR2 are SGHTA and FQGTGA. The CDR3 loop spans 15 amino acids. CDR3 sequence reads: CASSLQSGRANEQFF. The CDR3 region has the DNA TGTGCCAGCAGCTTGCAAAGCGGGAGGGCCAATGAGCAGTTCTTC.

The chain recombines TRBV2 with TRBJ1-4; 10 bases fit TRBD1. CDR1 and CDR2 from the germline V gene are SNHLY and FYNNEI. CDR3 length: 14 residues. The junction had 6 bases not matched to a gene; V was cut back by 6 bases and J by 8 bases. The CDR3 here is CASRSRQGAEKLFF. Written as DNA, the CDR3 is TGTGCCAGCAGATCCCGACAGGGGGCAGAAAAACTGTTTTTT.

This clone has just one count. The gene calls are TRBV19 and TRBJ2-5, with 8 bases fitting TRBD2. CDR3 length: 15 amino acids. Germline V gene lookup returns CDR1 LNHDA and CDR2 SQIVND (reference sequence). The junction had 8 bases not matched to a gene; V was cut back by 6 bases and J by 2 bases. The CDR3 loop reads CASRRAGGIQETQYF. The CDR3 nucleotides read TGTGCCAGTAGGCGGGCGGGAGGTATACAAGAGACCCAGTACTTC.

V and J are TRBV23-1 and TRBJ1-3; 8 bases are a match to TRBD1. TRBV23-1 is identified as an open reading frame with a role that is uncertain. Trimming took 4 bases from V and 1 from J; bases not matched to a gene: 9. The length of the CDR3 is 17 residues. The CDR3, as DNA: TGCGCCAGCAGTCGGATCCGAAGACAGGGGTCTGGAAACACCATATATTTT. Encoded protein: CASSRIRRQGSGNTIYF.

J is TRBJ2-7 and V is TRBV7-9, with D perhaps TRBD2 (7 bases). Deletions cut 3 bases from V and 0 bases from J, with 18 bases between. Germline V gene lookup returns CDR1 SEHNR and CDR2 FQNEAQ (reference sequence). The CDR3 runs to 17 residues. The CDR3 bases are TGTGCCAGCAGCTTCGGTGGGGGGGGGCCGGGCTCCTACGAGCAGTACTTC. Amino acid sequence: CASSFGGGGPGSYEQYF. The full variable domain, its missing parts supplied by reference TRBV7-9 and TRBJ2-7, is DTGVSQNPRHKITKRGQNVTFRCDPISEHNRLYWYRQTLGQGPEFLTYFQNEAQLEKSRLLSDRFSAERPKGSFSTLEIQRTEQGDSAMYLCASSFGGGGPGSYEQYFGPGTRLTVT.

This clone was seen more than once but under ten times. The same CDR3 can be traced to other DNA sequences in this sample. V gene TRBV6-5 combines with J gene TRBJ1-1, with D possibly matching TRBD1 (6 bases). Germline values: CDR1 MNHEY, CDR2 SVGAGI. Trimming took 4 bases from V and 5 from J, leaving 14 bases between them. The CDR3 length is 14 residues. CDR3 residues: CASSSGRGRTEAFF. CDR3 DNA: TGTGCCAGCAGTTCGGGTAGGGGGAGAACTGAAGCTTTCTTT.

This chain joins TRBV19 and TRBJ1-3; 9 nucleotides line up with TRBD1. The CDR3 has 15 residues. Germline values: CDR1 LNHDA, CDR2 SQIVND (reference sequence). The CDR3 sequence: CVTHTGQGFGNTIYF. CDR3 coding DNA: TGTGTCACCCACACGGGACAGGGCTTTGGAAACACCATATATTTT.

The V call is TRBV7-2, the J call TRBJ2-2; 9 bases line up with TRBD2. This CDR3 is built from 19 residues. Trimming removed 2 bases from V and 5 bases from J; junction bases left unmatched: 15. Germline V CDR1 and CDR2: SGHTA, FQGNSA. DNA for the CDR3: TGTGCCAGCAGCTTAAGGGGGCAGGTGCTTGCGGGAGGGACCGGGGAGCTGTTTTTT. It specifies CASSLRGQVLAGGTGELFF.

The V gene is TRBV3-1 (or the pseudogene TRBV3-2), the J gene TRBJ1-6; no definite D call. There are 11 residues in the CDR3. The germline V gene encodes CDR1 LGHDT and CDR2 YNNKEL (reference sequence). Trimming shortened V by 3 bases and J by 10 bases, and 4 bases separated the two germline ends. In DNA, the CDR3 is TGTGCCAGCAGCCAGGAGTCACCCCTCCACTTT. This translates into CASSQESPLHF.

This chain links TRBV5-1 with TRBJ2-7; D might be TRBD2 (6 bases). Trimming removed 1 base from V and 1 base from J, with 9 bases in between. The CDR3 is made up of 14 amino acids. Looked up from germline, CDR1 is SGHRS and CDR2 is YFSETQ. CDR3 DNA: TGCGCCAGCAGCTTGCCCCGGGGGTCCTACGAGCAGTACTTC. It translates to CASSLPRGSYEQYF.

Comments on this clone: At one end, the junction sequence differs from germline, possibly due to a read error. The chain is built from TRBV7-7 and TRBJ2-7; 8 nucleotides line up with TRBD1. Germline V gives CDR1 SSHAT, CDR2 FNYEAQ (reference sequence). This CDR3 is built from 17 residues. The CDR3 here is CASSQIGIDRGMCEQYF. The CDR3 nucleotides read TGTGCTAGCAGCCAAATCGGGATAGACAGGGGAATGTGCGAGCAGTACTTC.

Written as DNA, the CDR3 is TGTGCCAGCAGCCCGAGGGTCTCCAATAATCAGCCCCAGCATTTT. This translates into CASSPRVSNNQPQHF. The chain carries TRBV7-3 and TRBJ1-5; no reliable D call. The CDR3 contains 15 residues. Germline V gives CDR1 SGHTA, CDR2 FQGTGA. V was shortened by 5 bases and J by 4 bases, with 15 bases between the two germline ends.

This clone turned up a few times. This sequence joins TRBV4-2 and TRBJ2-7; 10 positions agree with TRBD2. J gave up 6 bases and V 1 base, and 21 bases lay outside the gene matches. The V gene's germline CDR1 is LGHNA and CDR2 YNFKEQ. The CDR3 length is 20 residues. CDR3 DNA: TGTGCCAGCAGCCAAGGTCTCTCGCACAGCGGGAGGGCCTCAAATTTCGAGCAGTACTTC. Its translation: CASSQGLSHSGRASNFEQYF.

This rearrangement joins TRBV27 to TRBJ1-6, with D unclear. The CDR3 runs to 14 residues. Germline CDR1 and CDR2: MNHEY and SMNVEV (reference sequence). V was trimmed by 0 bases and J by 8 bases, leaving 8 bases between them. The CDR3: CASSLSRRDSPLHF. DNA of the CDR3: TGTGCCAGCAGTTTATCGCGTCGGGATTCACCCCTCCACTTT.

The chain couples TRBV7-9 to TRBJ2-1; D may be TRBD2 (5 bases). This CDR3 spans 14 amino acids. Germline CDR1 is SEHNR and CDR2 is FQNEAQ (reference sequence). V lost 8 bases and J 0 bases, leaving 11 bases between the germline ends. The CDR3 spells CASPLGSSYNEQFF. Written as DNA, the CDR3 is TGTGCCAGCCCCTTGGGGAGCTCCTACAATGAGCAGTTCTTC.

V usage is TRBV19 and J usage is TRBJ1-1; TRBD1 might be the D (6 bases). Trimming pared 7 bases from V and 8 bases from J, leaving 11 bases between. Germline CDR1 and CDR2: LNHDA and SQIVND (reference sequence). CDR3 length: 11 amino acids. Written as DNA, the CDR3 is TGTGCCAGTAAGGCAGGGGAGGAAGCTTTCTTT. This codes for CASKAGEEAFF.

The genes are TRBV9 and TRBJ2-1; 8 nucleotides agree with TRBD2. Looked up from germline, CDR1 is SGDLS and CDR2 is YYNGEE. CDR3 length: 15 residues. Trimming took 0 bases from V and 6 from J; bases not matched to a gene: 5. CDR3 in DNA: TGTGCCAGCAGCGTAGAAAGCGGGAGACTCAATGAGCAGTTCTTC. Translating it yields CASSVESGRLNEQFF.

This chain joins TRBV28 and TRBJ1-4; D is perhaps TRBD1 (5 bases). The ends were cut back, 4 bases at V and 8 bases at J, with 17 bases in the middle. Germline V lookup: CDR1 MDHEN, CDR2 SYDVKM. The CDR3 totals 15 residues. CDR3 loop: CASSSSGWNQEKLFF. The CDR3 DNA follows: TGTGCCAGCAGTTCTTCAGGGTGGAACCAAGAAAAACTGTTTTTT.

Written as DNA, the CDR3 is TGTGCCAGCAGCTTTCTCAGGTACACAGATACGCAGTATTTT. Amino acid sequence: CASSFLRYTDTQYF. The rearrangement uses TRBV7-9 and TRBJ2-3; D gene ambiguous. Per germline, CDR1 SEHNR and CDR2 FQNEAQ (reference sequence). The CDR3 runs 14 residues. The V end lost 3 bases, the J end lost 2 bases, and 9 bases lay between the germline ends.

In regard to this clone: Other DNA sequences in the sample encode the same CDR3. V and J are TRBV12-3 or TRBV12-4 and TRBJ1-1; a possible D gene is TRBD1 (6 bases). There are 12 residues in the CDR3. V lost 6 bases and J 4 bases, leaving 9 bases between the germline ends. The CDR3 sequence is CASRGGGTEAFF. CDR3 sequence (DNA): TGTGCCAGCAGGGGAGGGGGCACTGAAGCTTTCTTT.

This clone came up once. The chain combines TRBV27 with TRBJ2-2; TRBD1 matches 9 bases. The CDR3 is 16 residues long. Trimming removed 4 bases from V and 6 bases from J; junction bases left unmatched: 9. Germline-derived CDR1 and CDR2 are MNHEY and SMNVEV (reference sequence). In DNA form, the CDR3 reads TGTGCCAGCAGTTCACAGGGGGCGGGATCGGCCGGGGAGCTGTTTTTT. Its translation: CASSSQGAGSAGELFF.

The genes are TRBV15 and TRBJ2-5; TRBD1 agrees at 8 bases. Trimming cost V 3 bases and J 0 bases; bases outside gene matches: 3. CDR3 length: 15 amino acids. CDR1 LNHNV and CDR2 YYDKDF come from the germline V gene (reference sequence). CDR3 residues: CATSSIQGDQETQYF. In DNA, the CDR3 is TGTGCCACCAGCAGCATACAGGGGGACCAAGAGACCCAGTACTTC. The variable domain in full, with the rest retrieved from reference TRBV15 and TRBJ2-5, is DAMVIQNPRYQVTQFGKPVTLSCSQTLNHNVMYWYQQKSSQAPKLLFHYYDKDFNNEADTPDNFQSRRPNTSFCFLDIRSPGLGDTAMYLCATSSIQGDQETQYFGPGTRLLVL.

This chain uses TRBV30 with TRBJ1-5; TRBD1 matches 7 bases. CDR1 and CDR2 (germline): GTSNPN, SVGIG (reference sequence). CDR3 length: 14 residues. The junction had 6 bases not matched to a gene; V was cut back by 3 bases and J by 4 bases. The chain's CDR3 is CAWRGDRENQPQHF. The CDR3 DNA reads as TGTGCCTGGAGGGGAGACAGGGAGAATCAGCCCCAGCATTTT. The variable domain in full, completed from reference TRBV30 and TRBJ1-5, reads SQTIHQWPATLVQPVGSPLSLECTVEGTSNPNLYWYRQAAGRGLQLLFYSVGIGQISSEVPQNLSASRPQDRQFILSSKKLLLSDSGFYLCAWRGDRENQPQHFGDGTRLSIL.

This clone has just one count. V and J are TRBV29-1 and TRBJ2-1; D is perhaps TRBD1 (5 bases). The CDR3 is 17 amino acids. Trimming took 3 bases from V and 6 from J, leaving 24 bases between them. The germline gives CDR1 SQVTM, CDR2 ANQGSEA. CDR3 amino acids: CSVEGSGNPRQGNEQFF. The CDR3 nucleotides are TGCAGCGTTGAGGGTAGTGGTAACCCCCGTCAGGGCAATGAGCAGTTCTTC.

The chain joins TRBV30 to TRBJ1-1; D ambiguous. V lost 8 bases, J lost 5 bases, and 15 bases lay in between. Germline CDR1 GTSNPN, CDR2 SVGIG (reference sequence). The CDR3 contains 12 residues. CDR3 residues: CAVGRAGTEAFF. As DNA, the CDR3 is TGTGCCGTGGGAAGGGCGGGAACTGAAGCTTTCTTT.

The rearrangement uses TRBV5-1 and TRBJ2-7, with 11 bases that match TRBD2. The length of the CDR3 is 16 residues. V shed 4 bases and J 2 bases; nucleotides not matched to a gene: 8. CDR1 and CDR2 (germline): SGHRS, YFSETQ. This chain's CDR3 is CASSRGTSGAPYEQYF. The CDR3 DNA sequence: TGCGCCAGCAGCCGGGGGACTAGCGGAGCGCCCTACGAGCAGTACTTC.

This clone appeared a single time. This chain connects TRBV10-3 to TRBJ1-3; tentatively, D is TRBD1 (5 bases). Trimming removed 2 bases from V and 8 bases from J, with 7 bases in between. The germline gives CDR1 ENHRY, CDR2 SYGVKD. The CDR3 runs to 12 residues. In DNA form, the CDR3 reads TGTGCCATCAGTGAGCTAGGGGACACCATATATTTT. As protein: CAISELGDTIYF.

V is TRBV2 and J is TRBJ2-7; 7 bases are a match to TRBD2. Germline assignment: CDR1 SNHLY and CDR2 FYNNEI. The V and J ends lost 5 bases and 3 bases, in that order; junction bases with no gene match: 16. The CDR3 contains 17 residues. The CDR3 reads CASSSTGGERRGYEQYF. CDR3 in DNA: TGTGCCAGCAGTAGTACTGGGGGGGAGCGGCGGGGCTACGAGCAGTACTTC. Combining the CDR3 with reference TRBV2 and TRBJ2-7 gives the whole variable domain EPEVTQTPSHQVTQMGQEVILRCVPISNHLYFYWYRQILGQKVEFLVSFYNNEISEKSEIFDDQFSVERPDGSNFTLKIRSTKLEDSAMYFCASSSTGGERRGYEQYFGPGTRLTVT.

CDR3 coding DNA: TGCGCCAGCAGTGCGACTAGCGGGAGGGCCTACGAGCAGTACTTC. Its protein product is CASSATSGRAYEQYF. V is TRBV10-1 and J is TRBJ2-7; TRBD2 aligns across 14 bases. V gave up 4 bases and J gave up 2 bases; unmatched junction bases: 1. The CDR3 length is 15 residues. Germline lookup yields CDR1 WNHNN and CDR2 SYGVQD (reference sequence).